Below, 17 T cell receptor beta chains from the same sample are listed, as sequenced in a study of OX40 agonist ivuxolimab in advanced cancers. Library construction relied on the immunoSEQ multiplex PCR assay. TCRdb retrieved this table from immuneACCESS and kept in-frame rearrangements only. Not all clones are present; in checked studies, unresolved V genes account for under half, and no reason is known for the remainder. Here the sample has about 82,000 clones; 86% occur a single time. Over 0.9% of the sample rests with the top ten. The source was CD4+ or CD8+ T cells sorted from blood, collected in a trial of the OX40 agonist ivuxolimab. The receptors shown here come from an adult with an advanced solid tumor such as melanoma, head and neck, liver or kidney cancer.

The rearrangement uses TRBV14 and TRBJ2-5; possible D gene TRBD1, 5 bases. The CDR3 totals 17 residues. V lost 1 base to trimming and J lost 2 bases, with 17 bases between them. Germline CDR1 is SGHDN and CDR2 is FVKESK. As DNA, the CDR3 is TGTGCCAGCAGCCAAGTAAGCGCAGGGAATCATCAAGAGACCCAGTACTTC. It specifies CASSQVSAGNHQETQYF.

This chain uses TRBV5-4 with TRBJ1-6; no definite D call. The CDR3 has 12 amino acids. In germline, CDR1 is SGHNT, CDR2 YYREEE (reference sequence). The germline V and J ends were trimmed by 4 bases and 7 bases, with 6 bases remaining between them. The CDR3 DNA sequence: TGTGCCAGCAGCCCGCAGAATTCACCCCTCCACTTT. As protein: CASSPQNSPLHF. Filled out from reference TRBV5-4 and TRBJ1-6, the complete variable domain reads ETGVTQSPTHLIKTRGQQVTLRCSSQSGHNTVSWYQQALGQGPQFIFQYYREEENGRGNFPPRFSGLQFPNYSSELNVNALELDDSALYLCASSPQNSPLHFGNGTRLTVT.

The chain couples TRBV19 to TRBJ2-7; 7 bases are shared with TRBD1. CDR3 length: 15 amino acids. Germline V gene data show CDR1 as LNHDA and CDR2 as SQIVND (reference sequence). Losses at the gene ends were 5 bases for V and 2 bases for J; bases not matched to a gene: 9. The CDR3 is CASSSGGTVAYEQYF. The CDR3 DNA sequence: TGTGCCAGTAGTTCTGGTGGGACAGTCGCCTACGAGCAGTACTTC.

This chain uses TRBV2 with TRBJ2-5; unclear D gene. V was shortened by 3 bases and J by 2 bases, with 16 bases between the two germline ends. This CDR3 comprises 16 residues. The germline V gene has CDR1 SNHLY and CDR2 FYNNEI. As DNA, the CDR3 is TGTGCCAGCAGTGACCAAAACCGTGCGACTCAAGAGACCCAGTACTTC. Protein sequence: CASSDQNRATQETQYF.

The genes are TRBV2 and TRBJ1-4; unclear D gene. This CDR3 region has 14 residues. Trimming removed 6 bases from V and 4 bases from J, with 12 bases in between. Germline V CDR1 and CDR2: SNHLY, FYNNEI. The CDR3, as DNA: TGTGCCAGCAGATATATGGTCAATAATGAAAAACTGTTTTTT. As protein: CASRYMVNNEKLFF.

J is TRBJ2-1 and V is TRBV9, with 14 bases aligning to TRBD2. CDR3 length: 18 residues. Germline V gives CDR1 SGDLS, CDR2 YYNGEE. V lost 4 bases, J lost 2 bases, and 8 bases stayed unmatched. The DNA of the CDR3 is TGTGCCAGCAGCCTGTGGACTAGCGGGAGGACCGCCTACAATGAGCAGTTCTTC. Protein: CASSLWTSGRTAYNEQFF.

V and J are TRBV7-9 and TRBJ1-1; a possible D gene is TRBD1 (6 bases). CDR1 SEHNR and CDR2 FQNEAQ come from the germline V gene (reference sequence). The CDR3 is 15 residues long. V was pared by 1 base and J by 0 bases, with 9 bases between. Here the CDR3 DNA reads TGTGCCAGCAGCTTAGGGGGACACTTGAACACTGAAGCTTTCTTT. It codes for CASSLGGHLNTEAFF.

The chain is built from TRBV18 and TRBJ2-7; 10 bases align to TRBD1. V lost 4 bases and J lost 0; bases outside the gene matches: 9. Germline values: CDR1 KGHSH, CDR2 LQKENI. This CDR3 has 17 amino acids. The CDR3 nucleotides are TGTGCCAGCTCACTGGGGACAGGGGCGGGGAGCTCCTACGAGCAGTACTTC. Protein product: CASSLGTGAGSSYEQYF.

The J gene is TRBJ1-1, the V gene TRBV19; D may be TRBD1 (6 bases). The V end lost 5 bases, the J end lost 6 bases, and 19 bases lay between the germline ends. Germline V gene lookup returns CDR1 LNHDA and CDR2 SQIVND (reference sequence). The CDR3 extends over 15 amino acids. The CDR3 is CASSPTFEGGPEAFF. The CDR3 bases are TGTGCCAGTAGTCCCACCTTTGAGGGGGGGCCTGAAGCTTTCTTT. Supplemented by reference TRBV19 and TRBJ1-1, the full variable domain reads DGGITQSPKYLFRKEGQNVTLSCEQNLNHDAMYWYRQDPGQGLRLIYYSQIVNDFQKGDIAEGYSVSREKKESFPLTVTSAQKNPTAFYLCASSPTFEGGPEAFFGQGTRLTVV.

This clone was found once. The rearrangement uses TRBV7-2 and TRBJ2-3; D may be TRBD2 (6 bases). Deletions cut 2 bases from V and 6 bases from J, with 12 bases between. The CDR3 length is 14 residues. The V gene's germline CDR1 is SGHTA and CDR2 FQGNSA. The CDR3 loop reads CASSLPLARDTQYF. For the CDR3, the DNA is TGTGCCAGCAGCTTACCACTAGCCCGTGATACGCAGTATTTT.

The chain carries TRBV6-1 and TRBJ2-2; D gene unclear. V gave up 6 bases and J gave up 3 bases, with 14 bases separating them. Germline CDR1 reads MNHNS; CDR2 reads SASEGT. The CDR3 has 15 residues. The CDR3 sequence is CASRTTLVDTGELFF. The CDR3 region has the DNA TGTGCCAGCAGGACGACGCTAGTCGACACCGGGGAGCTGTTTTTT.

Concerning this clone itself: Other DNA sequences in this sample translate to the same CDR3. The genes are TRBV10-1 and TRBJ1-3; no definite D call. Trimming took off 3 bases at V and 2 bases at J, with 11 bases between the two ends. The CDR3 sequence is 15 residues long. CDR1 and CDR2 from the germline V gene are WNHNN and SYGVQD (reference sequence). CDR3 sequence: CASSESGSPGNTIYF. CDR3 DNA sequence: TGCGCCAGCAGTGAATCGGGGTCTCCTGGAAACACCATATATTTT.

V is TRBV5-1 and J is TRBJ2-3; D is unclear. The CDR3 runs 12 residues. The V end was cut by 0 bases, the J end by 4 bases, with 3 bases between. Germline assignment: CDR1 SGHRS and CDR2 YFSETQ. The CDR3 DNA reads TGCGCCAGCAGCTTGGTCTCAGATACGCAGTATTTT. This sequence encodes CASSLVSDTQYF.

On this clone: In the same sample, other DNA sequences code for this CDR3. This chain uses TRBV29-1 with TRBJ2-7; TRBD2 aligns across 8 bases. The CDR3 sequence is 14 residues long. CDR1 is SQVTM, CDR2 ANQGSEA, per germline. The junction had 1 base not matched to a gene; V was cut back by 0 bases and J by 0 bases. The CDR3 loop reads CSVEERGASYEQYF. The CDR3 region has the DNA TGCAGCGTTGAAGAGCGGGGGGCCTCCTACGAGCAGTACTTC.

The V call is TRBV30, the J call TRBJ1-3; the D gene is possibly TRBD1 (6 bases). CDR3 length equals 15 residues. From germline, CDR1 is GTSNPN and CDR2 SVGIG (reference sequence). The germline V and J ends were trimmed by 2 bases and 4 bases, with 15 bases remaining between them. CDR3 protein: CAWSYTGYRGNTIYF. The CDR3 DNA reads TGTGCCTGGAGTTATACAGGGTATCGAGGAAACACCATATATTTT. Full variable domain (outside the CDR3, taken from reference TRBV30 and TRBJ1-3): SQTIHQWPATLVQPVGSPLSLECTVEGTSNPNLYWYRQAAGRGLQLLFYSVGIGQISSEVPQNLSASRPQDRQFILSSKKLLLSDSGFYLCAWSYTGYRGNTIYFGEGSWLTVV.

The rearrangement uses TRBV4-1 and TRBJ2-3; the match to TRBD2 covers 16 bases. From germline, CDR1 is MGHRA and CDR2 YSYEKL. V was clipped by 4 bases and J by 6 bases; unmatched bases: 4. The CDR3 length is 16 residues. In DNA form, the CDR3 reads TGCGCCAGCAGCCGGGGACTAGCGGGGGGGCAGGATACGCAGTATTTT. Residues: CASSRGLAGGQDTQYF.

This chain connects TRBV28 to TRBJ1-1, with 8 bases lining up with TRBD1. In germline, CDR1 is MDHEN, CDR2 SYDVKM. The CDR3 loop spans 14 amino acids. Germline trimming cut 8 bases from V and 5 bases from J; bases unmatched to any gene: 10. The CDR3 bases are TGTGCCAGCGGACCGGGAACAGGGGGGACTGAAGCTTTCTTT. Its protein product is CASGPGTGGTEAFF.